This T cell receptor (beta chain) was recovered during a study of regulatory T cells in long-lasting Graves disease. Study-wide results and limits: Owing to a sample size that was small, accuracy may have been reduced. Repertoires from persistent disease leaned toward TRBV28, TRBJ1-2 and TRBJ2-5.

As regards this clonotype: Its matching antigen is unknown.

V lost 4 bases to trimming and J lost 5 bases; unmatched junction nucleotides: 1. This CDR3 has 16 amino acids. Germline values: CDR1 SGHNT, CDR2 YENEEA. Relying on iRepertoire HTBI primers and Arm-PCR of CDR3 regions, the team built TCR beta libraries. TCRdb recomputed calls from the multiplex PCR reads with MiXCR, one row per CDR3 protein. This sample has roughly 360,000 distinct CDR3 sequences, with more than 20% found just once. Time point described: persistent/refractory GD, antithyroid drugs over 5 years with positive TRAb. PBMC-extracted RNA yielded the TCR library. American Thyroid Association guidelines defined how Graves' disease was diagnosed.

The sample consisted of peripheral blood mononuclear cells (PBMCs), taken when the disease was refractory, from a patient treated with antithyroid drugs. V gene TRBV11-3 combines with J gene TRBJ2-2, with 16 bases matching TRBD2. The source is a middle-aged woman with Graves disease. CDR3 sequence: CASSWGLAGGTGELFF. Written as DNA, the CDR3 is TGTGCCAGCAGCTGGGGACTAGCGGGAGGGACCGGGGAGCTGTTTTTT. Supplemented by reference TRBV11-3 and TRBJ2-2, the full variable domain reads EAGVVQSPRYKIIEKKQPVAFWCNPISGHNTLYWYLQNLGQGPELLIRYENEEAVDDSQLPKDRFSAERLKGVDSTLKIQPAELGDSAVYLCASSWGLAGGTGELFFGEGSRLTVL.